Following are 18 T cell receptor beta chains from one sample sequenced in a study of identical twins. TCRdb recomputed calls from the 5' RACE reads with MiXCR, one row per CDR3 protein. Of around 510,000 distinct CDR3 sequences listed, about 13% are singletons. The same sample was also used in a study of yellow fever vaccine responses in identical twins.

The sequenced sample was CD4+ T cells sorted from blood. Receptors were obtained from a woman aged 18-29 years in good health.

The V gene is TRBV29-1, the J gene TRBJ2-2; D is uncertain. The CDR3 contains 12 residues. Germline CDR1 reads SQVTM; CDR2 reads ANQGSEA. Trimming shortened V by 7 bases and J by 8 bases, and 14 bases separated the two germline ends. CDR3 sequence: CSAGSVLGELFF. In DNA, the CDR3 is TGCAGCGCCGGGTCGGTTTTGGGGGAGCTGTTTTTT.

V is TRBV30 and J is TRBJ2-3, with D perhaps being TRBD1 or TRBD2 (6 bases each). The CDR3 covers 13 residues. The germline V gene encodes CDR1 GTSNPN and CDR2 SVGIG (reference sequence). With 5 bases removed from V and 5 bases from J, the gap between germline ends came to 14 bases. In DNA, the CDR3 is TGTGCCTGGTCGGGGGCCACTTTAGATACGCAGTATTTT. It specifies CAWSGATLDTQYF.

A few counts support this clonotype. The V and J genes are TRBV5-1 and TRBJ1-1; D call uncertain. CDR1 and CDR2 (germline): SGHRS, YFSETQ. This CDR3 has 14 amino acids. Trimming removed 3 bases from V and 0 bases from J, with 9 bases in between. CDR3 region: CASSSGDLNTEAFF. The CDR3 bases are TGCGCCAGCAGCTCGGGAGACTTGAACACTGAAGCTTTCTTT.

This clonotype was seen only a few times. The chain carries TRBV10-3 and TRBJ2-7; D is unclear. Deletions cut 0 bases from V and 5 bases from J, with 11 bases between. CDR1 is ENHRY and CDR2 is SYGVKD in the germline V gene. This CDR3 has 14 residues. For the CDR3, the DNA is TGTGCCATCAGTGAGTCAACGGCAAGTCACGAGCAGTACTTC. The encoded protein is CAISESTASHEQYF.

This clonotype was seen at least ten times. The CDR3: CSVGANRQETQYF. The CDR3 DNA reads as TGCAGCGTGGGGGCTAACAGACAAGAGACCCAGTACTTC. The chain employs TRBV29-1 and TRBJ2-5; D possibly corresponds to TRBD1 (6 bases). This CDR3 is built from 13 residues. Trimming took off 6 bases at V and 2 bases at J, with 13 bases between the two ends. Per the germline V gene, CDR1 is SQVTM and CDR2 is ANQGSEA.

The rearrangement links TRBV6-1 to TRBJ1-1; no definite D call. CDR3 size: 14 residues. Germline CDR1 is MNHNS and CDR2 is SASEGT. V lost 6 bases and J lost 0, with 11 bases in between. The CDR3 region is CASRIGSMNTEAFF. CDR3 sequence (DNA): TGTGCCAGCAGGATTGGCTCCATGAACACTGAAGCTTTCTTT.

The rearrangement uses TRBV29-1 and TRBJ2-3; possible D gene TRBD2, 5 bases. CDR1 SQVTM and CDR2 ANQGSEA come from the germline V gene. Trimming left V 1 base short and J 1 base short, with 12 bases between. The CDR3 runs to 15 residues. The CDR3 DNA sequence: TGCAGCGTTGAAGGGATCCTAGCAGGCACAGATACGCAGTATTTT. This translates into CSVEGILAGTDTQYF.

This clonotype was counted many times. This chain uses TRBV20-1 with TRBJ2-1; the D gene is possibly TRBD2 (5 bases). Germline V gives CDR1 DFQATT, CDR2 SNEGSKA (reference sequence). The CDR3 runs 17 residues. Trimming stripped 3 bases from V and 9 bases from J, with 27 bases between. CDR3 sequence (DNA): TGCAGTGCTAGGTATCCTCGGAGGATCGACAAGGGTGTTGAGCAGTTCTTC. This gives the protein CSARYPRRIDKGVEQFF.

This clonotype came up a few times. The rearrangement links TRBV6-1 to TRBJ1-1, with TRBD1 as a possible D gene (5 bases). This CDR3 contains 14 residues. The V gene lost 6 bases and the J gene lost 5 bases, with 16 bases spanning the gap. Germline lookup yields CDR1 MNHNS and CDR2 SASEGT. This CDR3 is CASRVQDFGTEAFF. The CDR3 coding sequence is TGTGCCAGCAGGGTACAGGACTTTGGGACTGAAGCTTTCTTT.

J is TRBJ2-5 and V is TRBV6-1, with D perhaps TRBD1 (6 bases). Trimming stripped 2 bases from V and 0 bases from J, with 7 bases between. CDR1 is MNHNS, CDR2 SASEGT, per germline. The CDR3 covers 14 residues. Written as DNA, the CDR3 is TGTGCCAGCAGTGAAACAGGGAACCAAGAGACCCAGTACTTC. It translates to CASSETGNQETQYF.

This clonotype was observed a few times. J is TRBJ2-2 and V is TRBV6-5; 14 bases fit TRBD2. Trimming removed 0 bases from V and 8 bases from J; junction bases left unmatched: 2. Germline values: CDR1 MNHEY, CDR2 SVGAGI. This CDR3 comprises 16 residues. The CDR3 DNA is TGTGCCAGCAGTTACTCGGGACTAGCGGGAGCTGGGGAGCTGTTTTTT. As protein: CASSYSGLAGAGELFF.

This clonotype occurred a few times. This rearrangement joins TRBV29-1 to TRBJ2-7; 7 nucleotides line up with TRBD1. Trimming cost V 5 bases and J 3 bases; bases outside gene matches: 4. The CDR3 covers 12 residues. Germline CDR1 reads SQVTM; CDR2 reads ANQGSEA. Written as DNA, the CDR3 is TGCAGCGTTTCGGGACAGAGCTACGAGCAGTACTTC. The encoded protein is CSVSGQSYEQYF.

There are a few counts of this clonotype. V and J are TRBV9 and TRBJ2-1, with 11 bases that match TRBD2. Germline CDR1 and CDR2: SGDLS and YYNGEE. The CDR3 spans 18 residues. V was clipped by 0 bases and J by 8 bases; unmatched bases: 13. In DNA, the CDR3 is TGTGCCAGCAGCGTAGGTTTTAGCGGGGGGGCCTATGTCCATGAGCAGTTCTTC. It encodes CASSVGFSGGAYVHEQFF.

This clonotype was picked up a small number of times. Here the CDR3 reads CASSQDEGRWTEAFF. As DNA, the CDR3 is TGCGCCAGCAGCCAAGACGAGGGGCGTTGGACTGAAGCTTTCTTT. The V gene is TRBV4-1, the J gene TRBJ1-1; D is possibly TRBD1 (5 bases). Per germline, CDR1 MGHRA and CDR2 YSYEKL. This CDR3 is built from 15 residues. V dropped 0 bases and J dropped 5 bases, with 13 bases sitting between them.

Many counts were recorded for this clonotype. J is TRBJ2-3 and V is TRBV20-1, with D hard to call. The CDR3 runs 17 residues. Germline V gene sequence: CDR1 DFQATT, CDR2 SNEGSKA (reference sequence). Trimming shortened V by 0 bases and J by 2 bases, and 18 bases separated the two germline ends. In nucleotides, the CDR3 is TGCAGTGCTAGAGATGTCATCGCTTCTACTTACACAGATACGCAGTATTTT. This gives the protein CSARDVIASTYTDTQYF.

This clonotype was counted between two and nine times. The chain recombines TRBV4-1 with TRBJ2-3, with 7 positions matching TRBD2. The germline gives CDR1 MGHRA, CDR2 YSYEKL. J lost 2 bases, V lost 5 bases, and 13 bases had no gene match. This CDR3 is 17 amino acids long. CDR3: CASSNLWAGEDTDTQYF. The CDR3 DNA is TGCGCCAGCAGCAATCTATGGGCGGGAGAGGACACAGATACGCAGTATTTT.

The V call is TRBV4-3, the J call TRBJ2-3; TRBD2 is a possible D gene (5 bases). This CDR3 has 15 residues. Germline CDR1 reads LGHNA; CDR2 reads YSLEER. Between the trimmed V and J ends, which lost 1 base and 3 bases, there was a span of 11 bases. CDR3 sequence: CASSQALRGTDTQYF. Written as DNA, the CDR3 is TGCGCCAGCAGCCAAGCCCTTCGAGGGACAGATACGCAGTATTTT.

This CDR3 reads CASSFPTPTSEIRIRQYF. CDR3 coding DNA: TGTGCCAGCAGTTTCCCCACGCCGACTAGCGAAATACGGATAAGGCAGTATTTT. The chain combines TRBV6-2 or TRBV6-3 with TRBJ2-3; TRBD2 matches 8 bases. Germline V gives CDR1 MNHEY, CDR2 SVGEGT. V lost 4 bases to trimming and J lost 11 bases; unmatched junction nucleotides: 23. The CDR3 runs to 18 residues.